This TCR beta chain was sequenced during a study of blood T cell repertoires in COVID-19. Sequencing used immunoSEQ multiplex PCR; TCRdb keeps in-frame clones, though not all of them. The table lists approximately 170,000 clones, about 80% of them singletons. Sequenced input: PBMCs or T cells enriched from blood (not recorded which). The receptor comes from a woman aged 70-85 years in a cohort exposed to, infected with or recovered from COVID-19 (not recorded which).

The CDR3 reads CASSNRQLYNEKLFF. Written as DNA, the CDR3 is TGCGCCAGCAGCAACCGACAGTTATACAATGAAAAACTGTTTTTT. The chain carries TRBV5-1 and TRBJ1-4; a weak D match, TRBD1 (5 bases). V gave up 4 bases and J gave up 5 bases, with 15 bases separating them. The germline V gene has CDR1 SGHRS and CDR2 YFSETQ. CDR3 size: 15 residues.